One and the same sample provided the 17 T cell receptor beta chains below, sequenced in a study of identical twins. TCRdb redid the calling of the 5' RACE reads with MiXCR, one entry per CDR3 protein. Of roughly 1,500,000 distinct CDR3 sequences detected, 32% appear once; the ten largest clones hold around 0.3%. Sequenced material: cord blood. The receptors shown here come from a newborn girl in good health.

The chain links TRBV6-6 to TRBJ1-5; tentatively, D is TRBD1 (6 bases). V dropped 1 base and J dropped 3 bases, with 10 bases sitting between them. Looked up from germline, CDR1 is MNHNY and CDR2 is SVGAGI (reference sequence). The CDR3 is 15 residues long. In DNA form, the CDR3 reads TGTGCCAGCAGTTACTGGGCAGGGGACAATCAGCCCCAGCATTTT. This codes for CASSYWAGDNQPQHF.

The chain employs TRBV28 and TRBJ2-7; no clear D. The germline CDR1 and CDR2 sequences are MDHEN and SYDVKM. The germline V and J ends were trimmed by 2 bases and 2 bases, with 13 bases remaining between them. The CDR3 length is 15 residues. The CDR3 region has the DNA TGTGCCAGCAGTTTAAATCCGGGTCCCCCCTACGAGCAGTACTTC. This codes for CASSLNPGPPYEQYF.

V is TRBV27 and J is TRBJ1-5; 7 bases agree with TRBD1. V was pared by 6 bases and J by 0 bases, with 8 bases of the junction left unmatched. The CDR3 totals 16 residues. Germline-derived CDR1 and CDR2 are MNHEY and SMNVEV (reference sequence). The CDR3 here is CASSHGTVYSNQPQHF. The CDR3, as DNA: TGTGCCAGCAGCCACGGGACAGTCTATAGCAATCAGCCCCAGCATTTT.

In DNA, the CDR3 is TGTGCTAGTGGTTTGGATCAGGGGATCCACTCTGGGGCCAACGTCCTGACTTTC. This sequence encodes CASGLDQGIHSGANVLTF. V gene TRBV12-5 combines with J gene TRBJ2-6, with D perhaps matching TRBD1 (6 bases). This CDR3 region has 18 residues. From germline, CDR1 is LGHNT and CDR2 FRNRAP. Trimming cost V 1 base and J 0 bases, with 13 bases left between them.

This clonotype was seen a single time. V and J are TRBV3-1 and TRBJ2-2; D not certain. Germline V gives CDR1 LGHDT, CDR2 YNNKEL (reference sequence). There are 14 residues in the CDR3. V lost 3 bases to trimming and J lost 1 base, with 6 bases between them. CDR3 in amino acids: CASSHNRNTGELFF. In nucleotides, the CDR3 is TGTGCCAGCAGCCACAATCGGAACACCGGGGAGCTGTTTTTT.

This clonotype has more than one count but fewer than ten. The rearrangement links TRBV27 to TRBJ2-7; D remains ambiguous. Trimming left V 8 bases short and J 5 bases short, with 13 bases between. The germline CDR1 and CDR2 sequences are MNHEY and SMNVEV (reference sequence). The CDR3 covers 12 residues. As DNA, the CDR3 is TGTGCCAGCGGTAGGTCGTCGGACGAGCAGTACTTC. Translated, it gives CASGRSSDEQYF.

The gene calls are TRBV20-1 and TRBJ1-2; a weak D match, TRBD1 (6 bases). The V end lost 0 bases, the J end lost 6 bases, and 11 bases lay between the germline ends. Germline V gene lookup returns CDR1 DFQATT and CDR2 SNEGSKA (reference sequence). The CDR3 consists of 13 residues. As DNA, the CDR3 is TGCAGTGCTAGAGATTTTGGGGGGCATGGCTACACCTTC. Encoded protein: CSARDFGGHGYTF.

This clonotype was seen repeatedly, ten times or more. This chain connects TRBV7-2 to TRBJ2-7; D gene unclear. This CDR3 is built from 15 residues. From germline, CDR1 is SGHTA and CDR2 FQGNSA. V was trimmed by 1 base and J by 3 bases, leaving 13 bases between them. This CDR3 is CASSLGWVGNYEQYF. DNA for the CDR3: TGTGCCAGCAGCTTAGGATGGGTTGGGAACTACGAGCAGTACTTC.

This clonotype has at least ten counts. J is TRBJ1-1 and V is TRBV12-3 or TRBV12-4; D is undetermined. The CDR3 has 13 amino acids. V was pared by 2 bases and J by 4 bases, with 8 bases between. The CDR3 here is CASSLRGFTEAFF. The CDR3 bases are TGTGCCAGCAGTTTAAGAGGGTTCACTGAAGCTTTCTTT.

This chain joins TRBV28 and TRBJ2-3; D is tentatively TRBD1 or TRBD2 (6 bases each). Germline V gene data show CDR1 as MDHEN and CDR2 as SYDVKM. The V gene lost 4 bases and the J gene lost 8 bases, with 19 bases spanning the gap. The CDR3 has 15 amino acids. The CDR3 is CASSSDGGLSGTQYF. The DNA for the CDR3 is TGTGCCAGCAGTTCCGATGGGGGGCTCTCAGGTACGCAGTATTTT.

J is TRBJ2-3 and V is TRBV3-1; D unclear. CDR3 size: 14 residues. V lost 3 bases and J 4 bases, leaving 11 bases between the germline ends. Germline loops: CDR1 LGHDT, CDR2 YNNKEL (reference sequence). This CDR3 reads CASSHRGPPDTQYF. CDR3 nucleotides: TGTGCCAGCAGCCACCGCGGACCCCCAGATACGCAGTATTTT.

This clonotype was seen only a few times. V usage is TRBV5-6 and J usage is TRBJ2-3; 9 bases align to TRBD2. The CDR3 loop spans 17 amino acids. J was trimmed by 3 bases and V by 0 bases; bases with no gene match: 8. Germline V gives CDR1 SGHDT, CDR2 YYEEEE. The CDR3 reads CASSLAWLAGVTDTQYF. CDR3 nucleotide sequence: TGTGCCAGCAGCTTGGCTTGGTTAGCGGGAGTAACAGATACGCAGTATTTT.

The sample holds a few counts of this clonotype. The chain has TRBV7-9 and TRBJ1-6, with 9 bases matching TRBD1. The V and J ends lost 5 bases and 0 bases, in that order; junction bases with no gene match: 8. CDR1 and CDR2 (germline): SEHNR, FQNEAQ (reference sequence). The CDR3 totals 18 residues. The CDR3 sequence is CASSNSGTGSSYNSPLHF. The CDR3 DNA reads TGTGCCAGCAGCAATTCCGGGACAGGGAGCTCCTATAATTCACCCCTCCACTTT.

The sample holds a few counts of this clonotype. The chain recombines TRBV28 with TRBJ2-5; TRBD1 is a possible D gene (6 bases). CDR3 length: 14 residues. Germline V lookup: CDR1 MDHEN, CDR2 SYDVKM. V was shortened by 3 bases and J by 5 bases, with 13 bases between the two germline ends. CDR3 sequence (DNA): TGTGCCAGCAGTTTTAACAGGGTGAGGGAGACCCAGTACTTC. This codes for CASSFNRVRETQYF.

The chain joins TRBV7-2 to TRBJ1-2; 9 nucleotides match TRBD1. Per the germline V gene, CDR1 is SGHTA and CDR2 is FQGNSA. The V gene end was trimmed by 3 bases and the J gene end by 4 bases; junction bases not matched to a gene: 6. The CDR3 is made up of 15 amino acids. The CDR3 coding sequence is TGTGCCAGCAGCTTTGGGACAGGGCCTCTCTATGGCTACACCTTC. Its translation is CASSFGTGPLYGYTF. Full variable domain (rest looked up from reference TRBV7-2 and TRBJ1-2): GAGVSQSPSNKVTEKGKDVELRCDPISGHTALYWYRQSLGQGLEFLIYFQGNSAPDKSGLPSDRFSAERTGGSVSTLTIQRTQQEDSAVYLCASSFGTGPLYGYTFGSGTRLTVV.

The CDR3: CASSFSAFIGLYNEQFF. The DNA for the CDR3 is TGCGCCAGCAGCTTTTCAGCGTTTATAGGGCTATACAATGAGCAGTTCTTC. This chain joins TRBV5-1 and TRBJ2-1, with D unresolved. The CDR3 runs to 17 residues. V lost 2 bases to trimming and J lost 4 bases, with 19 bases between them. CDR1 and CDR2 from the germline V gene are SGHRS and YFSETQ.

Points on this clonotype: The germline gene is not matched at one end of the junction; a read error may be the cause. V usage is TRBV24-1 and J usage is TRBJ2-5; D perhaps matches TRBD2 (6 bases). The length of the CDR3 is 13 residues. In germline, CDR1 is KGHDR, CDR2 SFDVKD. CDR3 in amino acids: CTTSEGLSDEQYF. CDR3 sequence (DNA): TGTACCACCAGTGAGGGACTGTCGGATGAGCAGTACTTC.